These T cell receptor beta chains were read from a single sample in a study of blood T cell repertoires in COVID-19. Clones were sequenced by immunoSEQ multiplex PCR, and TCRdb holds only the in-frame ones, with some missing. The sample has roughly 250,000 clones, more than 65% seen once. Material for sequencing was peripheral blood. These receptors were taken from a woman aged 40 to 55 with active or convalescent COVID-19. The CDR3 runs from the conserved cysteine through the conserved F or W. D genes are given only for firm matches. The size entry is marked missing in some rows and otherwise reads once, few, many or a size class.

J gene,V gene,clone size,D gene,CDR3 protein,CDR3 DNA
TRBJ2-2,TRBV7-3,.,TRBD1,CASSPDRVLGELFF,TGTGCCAGCAGCCCAGACAGGGTTCTAGGGGAGCTGTTTTTT
TRBJ2-4,TRBV7-9,.,TRBD2,CASSRSGAGDIQYF,TGTGCCAGCAGCCGCTCTGGGGCGGGGGACATTCAGTACTTC
TRBJ1-5,TRBV4-2,.,.,CASSQDRNQPQHF,TGTGCCAGCAGCCAAGACAGGAATCAGCCCCAGCATTTT
TRBJ2-2,TRBV19,.,.,CASSQGANTGELFF,TGTGCCAGTAGTCAGGGCGCGAACACCGGGGAGCTGTTTTTT
TRBJ2-3,TRBV2,.,TRBD2,CASTGLAVYTQYF,TGTGCCAGCACGGGACTAGCGGTTTATACGCAGTATTTT
TRBJ1-5,TRBV28,few,.,CASSRGRRTTPSQPQHF,TGTGCCAGCAGTAGAGGACGGAGGACGACCCCAAGCCAGCCCCAGCATTTT
TRBJ1-3,TRBV10-1,.,.,CASSDRSSGNTIYF,TGCGCCAGCAGTGACCGGAGCTCTGGAAACACCATATATTTT
TRBJ1-2,TRBV28,few,TRBD1,CATETRQGASGYTF,TGTGCCACCGAAACACGACAGGGGGCAAGTGGCTACACCTTC
TRBJ1-2,TRBV5-1,.,TRBD1,CASSLEGTGYGGYTF,TGCGCCAGCAGCTTGGAGGGGACAGGGTATGGTGGCTACACCTTC
TRBJ1-2,TRBV12-3/TRBV12-4,.,.,CASSSGVGYTF,TGTGCCAGCAGCTCAGGGGTTGGCTACACCTTC
TRBJ2-7,TRBV6-5,.,TRBD2,CASSYGRGGSYEQYF,TGTGCCAGCAGTTACGGTCGGGGGGGCTCTTACGAGCAGTACTTC
TRBJ2-3,TRBV3-1/TRBV3-2,few,.,CASSPGGSGSPRDTQYF,TGTGCCAGCAGCCCTGGGGGGTCGGGGTCTCCCCGCGATACGCAGTATTTT
TRBJ2-5,TRBV5-4,.,TRBD1,CASSGGTGDSETQYF,TGTGCCAGCAGCGGAGGGACAGGGGACTCAGAGACCCAGTACTTC
TRBJ1-4,TRBV25-1,.,TRBD1,CASSDRDRAPVYEKLFF,TGTGCCAGCAGTGACCGAGACAGGGCTCCGGTTTATGAAAAACTGTTTTTT
TRBJ2-4,TRBV19,.,.,CASSIPDWRDIQYF,TGTGCCAGTAGTATTCCAGACTGGAGGGACATTCAGTACTTC
TRBJ2-5,TRBV2,.,.,CASGSEGETQYF,TGTGCCAGCGGGTCGGAGGGGGAGACCCAGTACTTC
TRBJ1-1,TRBV27,.,.,CASSLIAGVTEAFF,TGTGCCAGCAGTTTGATAGCAGGGGTGACTGAAGCTTTCTTT
TRBJ1-3,TRBV7-2,few,.,CASSLSRVVSGNTIYF,TGTGCCAGCAGCTTATCCAGGGTAGTCTCTGGAAACACCATATATTTT
TRBJ1-4,TRBV30,.,TRBD1,CAWSMGTGGEKLFF,TGTGCCTGGAGCATGGGGACAGGGGGCGAAAAACTGTTTTTT
TRBJ1-5,TRBV5-8,.,TRBD1,CASSVGQGLVGQPQHF,TGTGCCAGCAGCGTGGGACAGGGGCTGGTAGGCCAGCCCCAGCATTTT
TRBJ1-6,TRBV5-1,few,.,CASSLAPQNSPLHF,TGCGCCAGCAGCTTGGCCCCCCAGAATTCACCCCTCCACTTT
TRBJ1-3,TRBV7-9,.,.,CASSPGGSGNTIYF,TGTGCCAGCAGTCCGGGGGGCTCTGGAAACACCATATATTTT
TRBJ2-1,TRBV4-1,.,.,CASSQGRGSDEQFF,TGCGCCAGCAGCCAAGGCCGGGGTAGCGATGAGCAGTTCTTC
TRBJ2-7,TRBV30,.,TRBD1,CAWDPGTASYEQYF,TGTGCCTGGGACCCCGGGACAGCGAGCTACGAGCAGTACTTC
TRBJ1-4,TRBV18,.,.,CASSPKPGDEKLFF,TGTGCCAGCTCACCTAAGCCAGGGGACGAAAAACTGTTTTTT
TRBJ2-1,TRBV9,.,TRBD2,CASSVGLAGGNEQFF,TGTGCCAGCAGCGTAGGACTAGCGGGGGGAAATGAGCAGTTCTTC
TRBJ1-1,TRBV28,.,TRBD1,CASSIGDRDAEAFF,TGTGCCAGCAGTATAGGGGACAGAGACGCTGAAGCTTTCTTT
TRBJ1-3,TRBV5-4,.,.,CASSLGGPGNTIYF,TGTGCCAGCAGCTTAGGAGGGCCCGGAAACACCATATATTTT
TRBJ1-4,TRBV28,.,TRBD1,CASSPPPGQGLPTNEKLFF,TGTGCCAGCAGTCCCCCTCCGGGACAGGGGCTACCAACTAATGAAAAACTGTTTTTT
TRBJ2-3,TRBV6-2/TRBV6-3,.,.,CASSPRGFVADTQYF,TGTGCCAGCAGCCCCCGGGGGTTCGTTGCAGATACGCAGTATTTT
TRBJ1-6,TRBV18,.,TRBD1,CASSPLPDRDSPLHF,TGTGCCAGCTCACCACTTCCAGACAGGGATTCACCCCTCCACTTT
TRBJ1-2,TRBV25-1,.,.,CASSSGGQYGYTF,TGTGCCAGCAGCTCGGGGGGGCAGTATGGCTACACCTTC
TRBJ1-2,TRBV2,.,TRBD1,CASISDRSNYGYTF,TGTGCCAGCATTTCGGACAGGAGTAACTATGGCTACACCTTC
TRBJ1-4,TRBV3-1/TRBV3-2,.,TRBD1,CASSPPTGRNEKLFF,TGTGCCAGCAGCCCGCCGACAGGGAGGAATGAAAAACTGTTTTTT
TRBJ2-5,TRBV23-1,.,.,CASSQFGPGSETQYF,TGCGCCAGCAGTCAATTCGGCCCAGGTTCAGAGACCCAGTACTTC
TRBJ2-5,TRBV3-1/TRBV3-2,.,.,CASSPDSARETQYF,TGTGCCAGCAGCCCCGACTCCGCACGGGAGACCCAGTACTTC
TRBJ2-1,TRBV5-1,.,TRBD1,CASSLAGGDGYNEQFF,TGCGCCAGCAGCTTGGCAGGGGGCGACGGGTACAATGAGCAGTTCTTC
TRBJ1-4,TRBV7-9,few,.,CASSLGHGDEKLFF,TGTGCCAGCAGCCTCGGACATGGGGATGAAAAACTGTTTTTT
TRBJ2-3,TRBV7-9,.,TRBD2,CASSGEGLHRTDTQYF,TGTGCCAGCAGCGGGGAGGGACTACACCGCACAGATACGCAGTATTTT
TRBJ2-3,TRBV11-2,.,TRBD1,CASSPQQGNRGTQYF,TGTGCCAGCAGCCCCCAACAGGGGAATCGTGGTACGCAGTATTTT
TRBJ1-2,TRBV7-2,.,.,CASSFLDSSYGYTF,TGTGCCAGCAGCTTCCTAGACAGCTCCTATGGCTACACCTTC
TRBJ1-2,TRBV29-1,.,TRBD1,CSVESSRTWTGLDYGYTF,TGCAGCGTTGAATCATCAAGGACCTGGACAGGGTTAGACTATGGCTACACCTTC
TRBJ1-2,TRBV4-1,few,TRBD1,CASSQDPRQGAQVYGYTF,TGCGCCAGCAGCCAAGATCCAAGGCAGGGGGCGCAAGTCTATGGCTACACCTTC
TRBJ2-3,TRBV3-1/TRBV3-2,.,TRBD2,CASSPRRRGVTDTQYF,TGTGCCAGCAGCCCCAGAAGGCGGGGGGTTACAGATACGCAGTATTTT
TRBJ2-3,TRBV7-9,.,TRBD2,CASSLDQAGGPDTQYF,TGTGCCAGCAGCTTAGACCAAGCGGGGGGGCCCGATACGCAGTATTTT
TRBJ1-1,TRBV11-3,.,.,CASSLSHMNTEAFF,TGTGCCAGCAGCTTATCCCACATGAACACTGAAGCTTTCTTT
TRBJ1-1,TRBV28,.,.,CASSFRLGFNTEAFF,TGTGCCAGCAGTTTCCGACTGGGTTTTAACACTGAAGCTTTCTTT
TRBJ1-4,TRBV9,.,.,CASSRTDQGNEKLFF,TGTGCCAGCAGCCGTACGGATCAGGGGAATGAAAAACTGTTTTTT
TRBJ1-6,TRBV7-6,.,.,CASSFRGRGEQGGSPLHF,TGTGCCAGCAGCTTTAGGGGAAGAGGGGAACAGGGTGGATCACCCCTCCACTTT
TRBJ1-3,TRBV6-4,.,TRBD1,CASSDSDLITGGPGNTIYF,TGTGCCAGCAGTGACTCCGACCTTATTACAGGGGGCCCTGGAAACACCATATATTTT
TRBJ1-1,TRBV7-9,.,TRBD1,CASSNRGTGDTEAFF,TGTGCCAGCAGCAATAGGGGGACAGGAGACACTGAAGCTTTCTTT
TRBJ1-5,TRBV10-2,.,TRBD1,CASKKNRGDNQPQHF,TGCGCCAGCAAGAAGAACAGGGGGGACAATCAGCCCCAGCATTTT
TRBJ2-7,TRBV7-9,.,.,CASSLLGGPYEQYF,TGTGCCAGCAGCTTACTGGGGGGGCCCTACGAGCAGTACTTC
TRBJ2-5,TRBV7-9,.,TRBD1,CASSLLATGETQYF,TGTGCCAGCAGCCTGCTTGCGACAGGGGAGACCCAGTACTTC
TRBJ2-3,TRBV11-2,.,.,CASSLALTRASTDTQYF,TGTGCCAGCAGCTTAGCGCTAACTAGGGCTAGCACAGATACGCAGTATTTT
TRBJ1-2,TRBV24-1,.,.,CATSVSGSNYGYTF,TGTGCCACCAGTGTTAGTGGTTCTAACTATGGCTACACCTTC
TRBJ2-2,TRBV4-2,.,.,CASSQEAGWPGELFF,TGTGCCAGCAGCCAAGAGGCAGGGTGGCCCGGGGAGCTGTTTTTT
TRBJ1-4,TRBV29-1,.,.,CSVARSPNEKLFF,TGCAGCGTTGCCCGAAGCCCTAATGAAAAACTGTTTTTT
TRBJ2-1,TRBV27,.,TRBD1,CASRRQGLTYNEQFF,TGTGCCAGCCGCAGACAGGGATTAACTTACAATGAGCAGTTCTTC